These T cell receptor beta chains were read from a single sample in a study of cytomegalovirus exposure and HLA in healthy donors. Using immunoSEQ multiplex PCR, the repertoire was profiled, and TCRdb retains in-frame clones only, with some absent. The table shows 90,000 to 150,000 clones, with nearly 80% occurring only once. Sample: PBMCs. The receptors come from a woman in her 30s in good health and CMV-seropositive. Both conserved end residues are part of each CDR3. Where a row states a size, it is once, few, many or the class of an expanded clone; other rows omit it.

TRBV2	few	CASSVRAELFF
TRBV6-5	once	CASRNPGQGGYGYTF
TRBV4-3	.	CASSQEGQGFLGEQFF
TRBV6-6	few	CASSYSLSRGEQYF
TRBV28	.	CASSPPGLAGYNEQFF
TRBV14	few	CASSRRGAYEQYF
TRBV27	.	CASSLGTGEQETQYF
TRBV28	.	CASSLTPFLKNIQYF
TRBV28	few	CASSSTGWNSPLHF
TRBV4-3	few	CASSQDIVSSGNTIYF
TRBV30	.	CAWSNTQRNQPQHF
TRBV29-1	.	CSVGPAGKGAQYF
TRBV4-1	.	CASSQVASGSYEQYF
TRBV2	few	CASSESSTGTGTYGPYEQYF
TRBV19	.	CASSTRDRGRKAFF
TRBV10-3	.	CATWRGANTDTQYF
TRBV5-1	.	CASSQGTSMGELFF
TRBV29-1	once	CSVNRGETQYF
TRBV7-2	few	CASSQDRGTQYF
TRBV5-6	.	CASGSQRQTNLLYGYTF
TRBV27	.	CASSLSGGRGGETQYF
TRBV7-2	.	CASSPTGPNQPQHF
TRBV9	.	CASSVAAGDQETQYF
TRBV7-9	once	CASGLVGTGGLEQYF
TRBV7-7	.	CASSLLQDSNEQFF
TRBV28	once	CASSTGGEPAGYGYTF
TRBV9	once	CASSFGPGESGNTIYF
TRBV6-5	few	CASTGQRSSPLHF
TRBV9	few	CASGGIQAHEQFF
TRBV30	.	CARGQGAANEKLFF
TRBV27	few	CASSIAGLGETQYF
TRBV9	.	CASTSGTGGEKLFF
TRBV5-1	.	CASSLGGDQPQHF
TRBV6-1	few	CASSERLVSGANVLTF
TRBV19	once	CATRQGGNTEAFF
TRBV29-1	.	CSVGQMNTEAFF
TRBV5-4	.	CASSKGVEGQETQYF
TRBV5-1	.	CASSLFGQETQYF
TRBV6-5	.	CASSSVSGTDTQYF
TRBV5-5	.	CASSFGQGFNYEQYF
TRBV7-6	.	CASSSQGAGSSYEQYF
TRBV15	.	CATSRDRGWSPLHF
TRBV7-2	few	CASSTAVTGANVLTF
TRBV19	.	CASRNRDRGRGQPQHF
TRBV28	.	CASSLLPAGGTGELFF
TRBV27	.	CASSWGGREDTQYF
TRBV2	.	CASIKTSGGYNEQFF
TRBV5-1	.	CASSLGLQGQETQYF
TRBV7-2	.	CASSLRGRGTHNEQFF
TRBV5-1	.	CASSLGQLNEKLFF
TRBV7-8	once	CASSLLGGGTGELFF
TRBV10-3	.	CAIAKVGANTGELFF
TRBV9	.	CASSGRGGAGNEQFF
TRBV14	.	CASSQGFARTSGGQGYEQYF
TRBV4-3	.	CASSQDSSGGNTEAFF
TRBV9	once	CASSVAAGLSYNEQFF
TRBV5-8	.	CASRWGLAESYEQYF